This entry describes one TCR beta chain. The data stem from a study of blood T cell repertoires in COVID-19. Looking at the study overall: PBMCs, B-cell-depleted T cells, or T cells were the source of the cDNA or gDNA that made up the material.

Profiled with immunoSEQ multiplex PCR; TCRdb holds only in-frame clones, not every one. The sample carries about 150,000 clones, around 87% recorded once. Those enrolled, adults aged about 18 to 89 years, came from about two dozen US areas. Within 2 weeks of study entry, exposed participants had contacted a PCR-confirmed or clinician-diagnosed COVID-19 case. With 1 base removed from V and 2 bases from J, the gap between germline ends came to 9 bases. Germline V gene data show CDR1 as SGHDN and CDR2 as FVKESK. The CDR3 runs 15 residues. The clonotype originates from a woman between 40 and 50 years old who had been exposed to COVID-19. The chain has TRBV14 and TRBJ1-3; TRBD1 might be the D (5 bases). The sample comprised PBMCs or T cells enriched from blood (not recorded which). CDR3: CASSQGGGPGNTIYF. The CDR3 nucleotides read TGTGCCAGCAGCCAAGGGGGGGGTCCTGGAAACACCATATATTTT.